This T cell receptor (beta chain) was observed in a study of CXCR3-negative and CXCR3-positive naive CD8 T cells. The wider study: Total TRB output reached about 130 million reads, about 1.5 +/- 0.3 million per library. Overall study results and limits: Researchers report that CXCR3-positive naive cells carry more hydrophobic TRB CDR3s than CXCR3-negative naive cells. High diversity, comparable across both naive subsets, contrasted with much lower diversity in memory CD8+ cells. Naive subsets showed comparable surface CD5, and TCR interaction strength was also inferred from TRB CDR3 physicochemistry. For naive cells, CXCR3-negative and CXCR3-positive subsets had similar TRBV-TRBJ usage; for memory cells, usage differed.

Worth noting for this clonotype: Its cognate antigen is unknown.

With UMI labels, 5' RACE was used to prepare the TRB cDNA libraries. With the 5' RACE reads reprocessed, TCRdb shows one record per CDR3 protein and no DNA. This repertoire includes 84,000 or so distinct CDR3 sequences. This clonotype was obtained from a human donor in good health. Some clones in this sample may be carry-over from other donors' samples. Material for sequencing was naive CXCR3+ CD8+ T cells from blood. Subset noted: CD45RO-CCR7+CD27+CD95- naive CD8+ T cells expressing CXCR3 (TNR3+).

CDR3 sequence reads: CASSPEEDFEAFF. The chain employs TRBV3-1 and TRBJ1-1. The CDR3 length is 13 residues. Germline V gene sequence: CDR1 LGHDT, CDR2 YNNKEL (reference sequence).